These T cell receptor beta chains were read from a single sample in a study of T cell responses to AZD1222 COVID-19 vaccine. Data came from immunoSEQ multiplex PCR; TCRdb stores just in-frame clones and leaves some out. The sample shows 110,000 or so clones, 88% of them seen only once. The sample here was peripheral blood, taken 28 days after the second AZD1222 dose. These receptors were collected from an adult who received the AZD1222 COVID-19 vaccine. CDR3s include the opening cysteine and the closing phenylalanine or tryptophan. A D gene is named only where the DNA matches it firmly. A clone size is listed for some rows: how often the clone was seen (once, few, many), or a class if it is expanded.

>-|TRBV28|TRBJ1-2|TRBD1
CASSFPLRIRRDSYGYTF
TGTGCCAGCAGTTTTCCTTTAAGGATTCGTCGGGACAGTTATGGCTACACCTTC
>-|TRBV24-1|TRBJ2-3|TRBD1
CATSARGRGTDTQYF
TGTGCCACCAGTGCAAGGGGGCGCGGCACAGATACGCAGTATTTT
>once|TRBV11-2|TRBJ1-1|-
CASSFPEGGNTEAFF
TGTGCCAGCAGCTTTCCTGAGGGGGGTAACACTGAAGCTTTCTTT
>-|TRBV18|TRBJ2-7|-
CASSPSEYEQYF
TGTGCCAGCTCACCATCGGAGTACGAGCAGTACTTC
>-|TRBV4-2|TRBJ2-7|TRBD1
CASRHRDSTYEQYF
TGTGCCAGCCGCCACCGGGACAGCACCTACGAGCAGTACTTC
>-|TRBV9|TRBJ1-4|-
CASRFRAPEEKLFF
TGTGCCAGCAGGTTCCGGGCCCCTGAGGAAAAACTGTTTTTT
>-|TRBV12-5|TRBJ2-5|-
CASGGKDQETQYF
TGTGCTAGTGGGGGTAAGGACCAAGAGACCCAGTACTTC
>-|TRBV15|TRBJ1-2|-
CATSSTGTPGYTF
TGTGCCACCAGCAGCACCGGGACTCCTGGCTACACCTTC
>-|TRBV6-5|TRBJ1-3|-
CASSDILRNTIYF
TGTGCCAGCAGCGACATCTTACGGAACACCATATATTTT
>-|TRBV4-3|TRBJ2-3|TRBD2
CASSQPSGLAGRTDTQYF
TGCGCCAGCAGCCAACCCTCGGGACTAGCGGGGCGGACAGATACGCAGTATTTT
>few|TRBV27|TRBJ1-5|-
CASSSNFGRPQHF
TGTGCCAGCAGTTCTAACTTTGGGAGGCCCCAGCATTTT
>-|TRBV7-3|TRBJ1-2|-
CASSQGGQSGYTF
TGTGCCAGCAGCCAAGGGGGTCAGTCGGGCTACACCTTC
>-|TRBV7-3|TRBJ2-3|-
CASSSTPDTQYF
TGTGCCAGCAGCTCGACGCCAGATACGCAGTATTTT
>-|TRBV2|TRBJ1-2|-
CASNEDVAGSGYTF
TGTGCCAGCAACGAGGACGTGGCGGGGTCTGGCTACACCTTC
>-|TRBV27|TRBJ1-1|-
CASSTQGLTEAFF
TGTGCCAGCAGTACCCAGGGACTCACTGAAGCTTTCTTT
>-|TRBV20-1|TRBJ1-4|-
CSASFDGPMKLFF
TGCAGTGCTAGTTTTGACGGACCAATGAAACTGTTTTTT
>-|TRBV3-1/TRBV3-2|TRBJ1-2|-
CASSQGTLPYGYTF
TGTGCCAGCAGCCAGGGGACCCTACCTTATGGCTACACCTTC
>-|TRBV19|TRBJ1-1|TRBD1
CASSQGQGPLGVLTFF
TGTGCCAGTAGTCAGGGACAGGGGCCCCTGGGCGTTCTGACTTTCTTT
>-|TRBV29-1|TRBJ1-6|TRBD1
CSVDWEGASSYNSPLHF
TGCAGCGTTGACTGGGAGGGGGCGAGCTCCTATAATTCACCCCTCCACTTT
>-|TRBV2|TRBJ2-2|TRBD1
CASSAGQAVGELFF
TGTGCCAGCAGTGCTGGACAGGCCGTCGGGGAGCTGTTTTTT
>-|TRBV27|TRBJ2-1|-
CASSLIPPQKIGGRYNEQFF
TGTGCCAGCAGTTTAATTCCCCCTCAAAAGATTGGCGGGCGTTACAATGAGCAGTTCTTC
>-|TRBV6-5|TRBJ2-7|-
CASSPAQGGGYEQYF
TGTGCCAGCAGTCCCGCGCAGGGTGGAGGCTACGAGCAGTACTTC
>-|TRBV3-1/TRBV3-2|TRBJ2-3|TRBD2
CASSQLPLAGYSTDTQYF
TGTGCCAGCAGCCAACTCCCCCTAGCGGGGTATTCCACAGATACGCAGTATTTT
>-|TRBV2|TRBJ2-7|TRBD1
CAISPRDSLYEQYF
TGTGCCATTTCCCCCCGGGACAGCCTCTACGAGCAGTACTTC
>-|TRBV5-8|TRBJ2-3|-
CASSLAGFGTDTQYF
TGTGCCAGCAGCTTGGCGGGGTTTGGTACAGATACGCAGTATTTT
>-|TRBV9|TRBJ1-1|-
CASSVGGDTEAFF
TGTGCCAGCAGCGTTGGAGGGGACACTGAAGCTTTCTTT
>-|TRBV4-1|TRBJ1-3|-
CASSLLLGTPRNTIYF
TGCGCCAGCAGCCTCCTCCTCGGGACACCTAGAAACACCATATATTTT
>-|TRBV15|TRBJ2-3|-
CATSRAGLSDTDTQYF
TGTGCCACCAGCAGAGCCGGGCTATCTGACACAGATACGCAGTATTTT
>-|TRBV19|TRBJ2-1|TRBD2
CASTDEGGLRNEQFF
TGTGCCAGTACCGACGAGGGAGGGCTTCGCAATGAGCAGTTCTTC
>-|TRBV5-4|TRBJ2-2|-
CASSRSGAGELFF
TGTGCCAGCAGCAGGAGCGGAGCGGGGGAGCTGTTTTTT
>-|TRBV7-3|TRBJ1-1|-
CASSLTPGTLNTEAFF
TGTGCCAGCAGCTTAACGCCCGGGACCTTGAACACTGAAGCTTTCTTT